These 21 T cell receptor beta chains share one sample of origin, sequenced in a study of T cell changes during pregnancy in multiple sclerosis. Repertoires were generated with immunoSEQ multiplex PCR, while TCRdb's copy carries only in-frame clones and drops some. Among approximately 69,000 clones listed, roughly nine tenths were seen once. The sequences come from CD4+ T cells from peripheral blood mononuclear cells, collected in the third trimester of pregnancy. These receptors were obtained from a female donor in good health, enrolled as a control in a pregnancy study.

This sequence joins TRBV19 and TRBJ1-1, with TRBD1 matching over 11 bases. This CDR3 is built from 15 residues. V lost 9 bases and J lost 5; bases outside the gene matches: 11. Per germline, CDR1 LNHDA and CDR2 SQIVND (reference sequence). CDR3 protein: CASGAWTGGRTEAFF. CDR3 DNA: TGTGCCAGCGGGGCGTGGACAGGGGGCAGGACTGAAGCTTTCTTT.

This sequence joins TRBV7-3 and TRBJ1-2, with a weak D call TRBD1 (5 bases). V gave up 4 bases and J gave up 8 bases, with 14 bases separating them. CDR1 and CDR2 (germline): SGHTA, FQGTGA. The CDR3 length is 13 residues. DNA of the CDR3: TGTGCCAGCAGCTCAACCCAGGGTTTGGGCTACACCTTC. It translates to CASSSTQGLGYTF.

This clone turned up a few times. This chain joins TRBV7-8 and TRBJ2-2; possibly TRBD1 for D (6 bases). CDR3 length equals 15 residues. V was shortened by 1 base and J by 4 bases, with 10 bases between the two germline ends. Germline assignment: CDR1 SGHVS and CDR2 FQNEAQ. CDR3 sequence (DNA): TGTGCCAGCAGCTTAGTGGGGGCCCTCACCGGGGAGCTGTTTTTT. Translating it yields CASSLVGALTGELFF.

This clone was seen just once. The rearrangement uses TRBV18 and TRBJ2-6, with 7 positions matching TRBD2. V lost 0 bases to trimming and J lost 1 base; unmatched junction nucleotides: 6. The CDR3 has 18 amino acids. Germline lookup yields CDR1 KGHSH and CDR2 LQKENI. The CDR3 protein is CASSPPGGSRSGANVLTF. The CDR3 DNA reads TGTGCCAGCTCACCACCCGGGGGGAGCCGGTCTGGGGCCAACGTCCTGACTTTC.

The chain has TRBV5-6 and TRBJ1-6, with D uncertain. Trimming left V 3 bases short and J 7 bases short, with 23 bases between. CDR3 length: 18 residues. Germline CDR1 reads SGHDT; CDR2 reads YYEEEE. CDR3 coding DNA: TGTGCCAGCAGCTATCCTATGCGGTTTGAGGCAAGAAATTCACCCCTCCACTTT. It codes for CASSYPMRFEARNSPLHF.

The chain recombines TRBV13 with TRBJ1-4; 7 bases align to TRBD1. The CDR3 is 16 amino acids. Germline lookup yields CDR1 PRHDT and CDR2 FYEKMQ (reference sequence). V was clipped by 4 bases and J by 8 bases; unmatched bases: 13. Written as DNA, the CDR3 is TGTGCCAGCAGCTCATCTACCGACAGGGCGGCAGAAAAACTGTTTTTT. Translating gives CASSSSTDRAAEKLFF. Full variable domain (remainder filled in from reference TRBV13 and TRBJ1-4): AAGVIQSPRHLIKEKRETATLKCYPIPRHDTVYWYQQGPGQDPQFLISFYEKMQSDKGSIPDRFSAQQFSDYHSELNMSSLELGDSALYFCASSSSTDRAAEKLFFGSGTQLSVL.

The chain employs TRBV19 and TRBJ2-7; D uncertain. Trimming pared 3 bases from V and 0 bases from J, leaving 15 bases between. The CDR3 is made up of 16 amino acids. Germline CDR1 LNHDA, CDR2 SQIVND (reference sequence). CDR3 in DNA: TGTGCCAGTAGTATTTTTGGGCCCTTGAGCTCCTACGAGCAGTACTTC. It encodes CASSIFGPLSSYEQYF.

This clone has just one count. The chain uses TRBV7-9 and TRBJ2-3; 7 nucleotides agree with TRBD1. The trim removed 1 base at V and 2 bases at J, leaving 3 bases unmatched. CDR1 and CDR2 from the germline V gene are SEHNR and FQNEAQ (reference sequence). The CDR3 length is 15 residues. CDR3 in DNA: TGTGCCAGCAGCTTAGAACAGGGGTACACAGATACGCAGTATTTT. Translated, it gives CASSLEQGYTDTQYF.

This chain joins TRBV4-3 and TRBJ1-1, with D unresolved. Germline-derived CDR1 and CDR2 are LGHNA and YSLEER. V lost 0 bases, J lost 1 base, and 9 bases lay in between. The length of the CDR3 is 15 residues. CDR3 loop: CASSQDRQWNTEAFF. The CDR3 coding sequence is TGCGCCAGCAGCCAAGATCGACAATGGAACACTGAAGCTTTCTTT.

The rearrangement uses TRBV7-2 and TRBJ2-7, with D possibly matching TRBD2 (6 bases). The CDR3 covers 13 residues. V lost 5 bases, J lost 3 bases, and 11 bases lay in between. CDR1 and CDR2 (germline): SGHTA, FQGNSA. The CDR3 sequence: CASSNVGGYEQYF. The CDR3 DNA sequence: TGTGCCAGCAGCAACGTGGGGGGCTACGAGCAGTACTTC.

This rearrangement joins TRBV4-2 to TRBJ1-6; TRBD1 agrees at 7 bases. Germline-derived CDR1 and CDR2 are LGHNA and YNFKEQ. This CDR3 is built from 16 residues. Germline trimming cut 0 bases from V and 9 bases from J; bases unmatched to any gene: 8. The CDR3 loop is CASSQEDRAIASPLHF. In nucleotides, the CDR3 is TGTGCCAGCAGCCAAGAAGACAGGGCCATCGCTTCACCCCTCCACTTT.

The J gene is TRBJ1-1, the V gene TRBV10-3; TRBD1 is a possible D gene (5 bases). Trimming pared 9 bases from V and 1 base from J, leaving 12 bases between. This CDR3 has 13 amino acids. CDR1 is ENHRY, CDR2 SYGVKD, per germline. The CDR3 nucleotides read TGTGCCATTACGGACACCCGGAACACTGAAGCTTTCTTT. As protein: CAITDTRNTEAFF.

On this clone itself: Compared with germline, one end of the junction differs, possibly owing to a read error. The rearrangement uses TRBV7-7 and TRBJ2-1; unclear D gene. CDR3 length: 12 amino acids. Germline V CDR1 and CDR2: SSHAT, FNYEAQ (reference sequence). CDR3 region: CASSPGEGEQFF. The CDR3, as DNA: TGTGCTAGCAGCCCAGGCGAAGGTGAGCAGTTCTTC.

The chain is built from TRBV7-9 and TRBJ1-2; the match to TRBD1 covers 7 bases. CDR3 length equals 15 residues. The V gene end was trimmed by 5 bases and the J gene end by 3 bases; junction bases not matched to a gene: 9. Germline V gene sequence: CDR1 SEHNR, CDR2 FQNEAQ (reference sequence). The CDR3 reads CASSPGQEKYYGYTF. The CDR3, as DNA: TGTGCCAGCAGCCCCGGACAGGAGAAATACTATGGCTACACCTTC.

This chain links TRBV25-1 with TRBJ1-2; 11 bases map to TRBD1. The CDR3 contains 15 residues. V lost 1 base and J lost 6; bases outside the gene matches: 4. Germline CDR1 reads MGHDK; CDR2 reads SYGVNS. The chain's CDR3 is CASSEWGQGDDGYTF. CDR3 in DNA: TGTGCCAGCAGTGAATGGGGACAGGGGGACGATGGCTACACCTTC.

The chain carries TRBV5-1 and TRBJ1-2; a possible D gene is TRBD1 (5 bases). Trimming took off 2 bases at V and 2 bases at J, with 7 bases between the two ends. The length of the CDR3 is 13 residues. Germline V lookup: CDR1 SGHRS, CDR2 YFSETQ. CDR3 in amino acids: CASSFGGNYGYTF. In nucleotides, the CDR3 is TGCGCCAGCAGCTTCGGGGGAAACTATGGCTACACCTTC.

The V and J genes are TRBV9 and TRBJ2-2, with 11 bases that match TRBD2. Germline values: CDR1 SGDLS, CDR2 YYNGEE. This CDR3 has 14 residues. V shed 3 bases and J 7 bases; nucleotides not matched to a gene: 2. The CDR3 DNA reads TGTGCCAGCAGCGGGGGACTAGCGGACGGGGAGCTGTTTTTT. It is translated as CASSGGLADGELFF.

V and J are TRBV19 and TRBJ1-2; possibly TRBD1 for D (5 bases). The CDR3 is 13 amino acids. CDR1 and CDR2 from the germline V gene are LNHDA and SQIVND (reference sequence). V was cut by 1 base and J by 8 bases, with 11 bases left in between. The CDR3 nucleotides are TGTGCCAGTAGTATAGCCCAGGGCGGAGGCTACACCTTC. This translates into CASSIAQGGGYTF.

V and J are TRBV7-2 and TRBJ1-5; D not resolved. This CDR3 spans 15 amino acids. In germline, CDR1 is SGHTA, CDR2 FQGNSA. V lost 1 base and J lost 0, with 7 bases in between. The CDR3 here is CASSLVTASNQPQHF. Here the CDR3 DNA reads TGTGCCAGCAGCTTAGTCACAGCTAGCAATCAGCCCCAGCATTTT.

The rearrangement uses TRBV4-3 and TRBJ2-3; D not resolved. The CDR3 runs to 17 residues. From germline, CDR1 is LGHNA and CDR2 YSLEER. V was clipped by 0 bases and J by 0 bases, with 13 bases between them. The CDR3 bases are TGCGCCAGCAGCCAAGATCGAGCAGGATCTAGCACAGATACGCAGTATTTT. It yields the protein CASSQDRAGSSTDTQYF.

The rearrangement joins TRBV6-1 to TRBJ2-1, with 7 bases that match TRBD1. V shed 7 bases, J shed 2 bases, and the junction held 2 bases outside the gene matches. Germline CDR1 reads MNHNS; CDR2 reads SASEGT. This CDR3 region has 13 residues. CDR3 loop: CASNTGAYNEQFF. In DNA, the CDR3 is TGTGCCAGCAATACAGGGGCCTACAATGAGCAGTTCTTC.